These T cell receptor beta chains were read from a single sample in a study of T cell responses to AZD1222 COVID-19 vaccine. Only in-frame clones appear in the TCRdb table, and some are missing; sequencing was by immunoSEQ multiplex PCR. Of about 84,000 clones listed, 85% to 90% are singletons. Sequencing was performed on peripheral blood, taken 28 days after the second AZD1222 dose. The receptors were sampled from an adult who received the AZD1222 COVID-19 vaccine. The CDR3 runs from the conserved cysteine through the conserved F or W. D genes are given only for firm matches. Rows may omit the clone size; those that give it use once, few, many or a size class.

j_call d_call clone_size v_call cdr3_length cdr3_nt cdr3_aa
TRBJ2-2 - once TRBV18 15 TGTGCCAGCTCACTCGACAGGACGAACACCGGGGAGCTGTTTTTT CASSLDRTNTGELFF
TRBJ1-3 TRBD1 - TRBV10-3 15 TGTGCCATCAGTCTGGACAGGAGCTCTGGAAACACCATATATTTT CAISLDRSSGNTIYF
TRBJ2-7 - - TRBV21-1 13 TGTGCCAGCAGCAAAGGTCGATCCTACGAGCAGTACTTC CASSKGRSYEQYF
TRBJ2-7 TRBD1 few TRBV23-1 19 TGCGCCAGCAGTCAGCCGCCGGGACAGGGGAAGGGGCCTATCTACGAGCAGTACTTC CASSQPPGQGKGPIYEQYF
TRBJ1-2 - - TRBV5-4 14 TGTGCCAGCAGCTTGGCGGGCGGTTACTATGGCTACACCTTC CASSLAGGYYGYTF
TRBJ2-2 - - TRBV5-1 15 TGCGCCAGCAGCTTGGGTAGGGTGCTGGCCGGGGAGCTGTTTTTT CASSLGRVLAGELFF
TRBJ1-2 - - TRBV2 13 TGTGCCAGCAGCCCTGGACAGACTTATGGCTACACCTTC CASSPGQTYGYTF
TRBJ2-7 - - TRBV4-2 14 TGTGCCAGCAGCCTTGCCCTCCCGGACTACGAGCAGTACTTC CASSLALPDYEQYF
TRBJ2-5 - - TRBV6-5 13 TGTGCCAGCAGTTTACAGGAGCGGGAGACCCAGTACTTC CASSLQERETQYF
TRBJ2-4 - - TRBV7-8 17 TGTGCCAGCAGCACCCCCACCCGGGCCCACACCAAAAACATTCAGTACTTC CASSTPTRAHTKNIQYF
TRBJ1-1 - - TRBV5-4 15 TGTGCCAGCAGCCTGGGGGGGACGGTGAACACTGAAGCTTTCTTT CASSLGGTVNTEAFF
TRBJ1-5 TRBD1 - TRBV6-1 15 TGTGCCAGCAGTGAATCTGGGACAGGGGGACAGCCCCAGCATTTT CASSESGTGGQPQHF
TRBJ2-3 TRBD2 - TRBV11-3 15 TGTGCCAGCAGCTTAGTCACTAGCGGGACCGATACGCAGTATTTT CASSLVTSGTDTQYF
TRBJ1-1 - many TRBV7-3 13 TGTGCCAGCAGCCTGGACGTGAACACTGAAGCTTTCTTT CASSLDVNTEAFF
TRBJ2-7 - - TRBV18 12 TGTGCCAGCTCGGTTACGGGGGCCGAGCAGTACTTC CASSVTGAEQYF
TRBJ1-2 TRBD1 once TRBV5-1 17 TGCGCCAGCAGCTTGGCCGGGACAGGGAGAATAAGCTATGGCTACACCTTC CASSLAGTGRISYGYTF
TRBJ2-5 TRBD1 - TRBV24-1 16 TGTGCCACCAGTGATGCCGGGACAGGGGAGGAAGAGACCCAGTACTTC CATSDAGTGEEETQYF
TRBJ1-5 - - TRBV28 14 TGTGCCAGCAGTTTACAGGGGCCTAATCAGCCCCAGCATTTT CASSLQGPNQPQHF
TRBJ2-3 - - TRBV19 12 TGTGCCAGTAGTATACGGGAGGATACGCAGTATTTT CASSIREDTQYF
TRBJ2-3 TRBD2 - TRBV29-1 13 TGCAGCGTTGGAACCGGGGGGATAGATACGCAGTATTTT CSVGTGGIDTQYF
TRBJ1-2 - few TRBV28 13 TGTGCCAGCAGTTTAGGGCAGAACTATGGCTACACCTTC CASSLGQNYGYTF
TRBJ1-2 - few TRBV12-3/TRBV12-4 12 TGTGCCAGCAGTTTCTACCGGAATGGCTACACCTTC CASSFYRNGYTF
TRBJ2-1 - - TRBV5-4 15 TGTGCCAGCACCATCGGGACGCTTGCTGGCAATGAGCAGTTCTTC CASTIGTLAGNEQFF
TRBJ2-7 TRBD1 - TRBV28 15 TGTGCCAGCAGTTCCGCCGGGACAGGGGTGCACGAGCAGTACTTC CASSSAGTGVHEQYF
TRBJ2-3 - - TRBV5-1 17 TGCGCCAGCAGCTTGGAGTTCGGTGGACAGCTCACAGATACGCAGTATTTT CASSLEFGGQLTDTQYF
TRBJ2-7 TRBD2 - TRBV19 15 TGTGCCAGTAGTGTGACTAGCGGGAAGATCCACGAGCAGTACTTC CASSVTSGKIHEQYF
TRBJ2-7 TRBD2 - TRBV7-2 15 TGTGCCAGCAGCCCGGGACTAGCGGGCGCCTACGAGCAGTACTTC CASSPGLAGAYEQYF
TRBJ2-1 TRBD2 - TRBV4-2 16 TGTGCCAGCAGCCAAGCCAGCGGGAGTCACACGGATGAGCAGTTCTTC CASSQASGSHTDEQFF
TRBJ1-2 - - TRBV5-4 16 TGTGCCAGCAGCTTGGGGGGGACCGCTGTGAACTATGGCTACACCTTC CASSLGGTAVNYGYTF
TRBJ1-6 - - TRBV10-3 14 TGTGCCATCAGGATGGACCGTGGTGGGTCACCCCTCCACTTT CAIRMDRGGSPLHF
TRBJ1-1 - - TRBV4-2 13 TGTGCCAGCAGCCAAGAAGGGGGCACTGAAGCTTTCTTT CASSQEGGTEAFF
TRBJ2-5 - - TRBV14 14 TGTGCCAGCAGCCAAGTGGCGGACCAAGAGACCCAGTACTTC CASSQVADQETQYF
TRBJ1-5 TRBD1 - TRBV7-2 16 TGTGCCAGCAGCGAAACAGGGGGTTATAGCAATCAGCCCCAGCATTTT CASSETGGYSNQPQHF
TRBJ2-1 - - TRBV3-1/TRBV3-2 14 TGTGCCAGCAGCTCCCGGGACACCTACAATGAGCAGTTCTTC CASSSRDTYNEQFF
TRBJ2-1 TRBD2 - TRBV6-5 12 TGTGCCAGCTGGAGGCTAGCGGGGATTTACTTCTTC CASWRLAGIYFF
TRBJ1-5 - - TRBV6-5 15 TGTGCCAGCAGCGGCGGGCAGGGGATCAATCAGCCCCAGCATTTT CASSGGQGINQPQHF
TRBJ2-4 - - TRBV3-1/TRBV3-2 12 TGTGCCAGCAGCCAATTGGTGGGACTTCAGTACTTC CASSQLVGLQYF
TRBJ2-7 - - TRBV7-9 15 TGTGCCAGCAGTCCGGCGCAGGGATTTACCTACGAGCAGTACTTC CASSPAQGFTYEQYF
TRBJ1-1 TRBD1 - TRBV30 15 TGTGCCTGGAGTGTACTGACAGGGTTAAGGACTGAAGCTTTCTTT CAWSVLTGLRTEAFF
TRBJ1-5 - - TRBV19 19 TGTGCCAGTAACCCCCCAGGGGTCGATTATCACGATAGCAATCAGCCCCAGCATTTT CASNPPGVDYHDSNQPQHF
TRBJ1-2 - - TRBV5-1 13 TGCGCCACCCGAACAGGGACGGACTATGGCTACACCTTC CATRTGTDYGYTF
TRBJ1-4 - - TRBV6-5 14 TGTGCCAGCGCCGGGACTTCAACTAATGAAAAACTGTTTTTT CASAGTSTNEKLFF
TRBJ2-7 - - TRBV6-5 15 TGTGCCAGCAGTTACTCGCCGGGCAAAGGCGGCGAGCAGTACTTC CASSYSPGKGGEQYF